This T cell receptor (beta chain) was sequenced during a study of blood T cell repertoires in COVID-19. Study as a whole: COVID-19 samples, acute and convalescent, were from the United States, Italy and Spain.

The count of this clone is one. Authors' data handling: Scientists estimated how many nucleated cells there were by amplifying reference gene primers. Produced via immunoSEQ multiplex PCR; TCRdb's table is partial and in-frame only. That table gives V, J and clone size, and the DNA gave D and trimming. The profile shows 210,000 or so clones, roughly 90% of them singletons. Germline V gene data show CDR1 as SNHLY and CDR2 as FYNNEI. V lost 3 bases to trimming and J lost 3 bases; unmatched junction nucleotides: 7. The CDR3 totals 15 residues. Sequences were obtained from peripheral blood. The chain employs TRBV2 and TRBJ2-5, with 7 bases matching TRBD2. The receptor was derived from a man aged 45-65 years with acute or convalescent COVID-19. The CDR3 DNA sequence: TGTGCCAGCAGTGATTCCCTAGCGGCAAAAGAGACCCAGTACTTC. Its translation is CASSDSLAAKETQYF.